A selection of T cell receptor beta chains follows, all from one sample in a study of blood T cell repertoires in COVID-19. The assay was immunoSEQ multiplex PCR, and TCRdb's table has in-frame clones only and misses some. The top ten hold about 2.9% of the sample, which has around 270,000 clones, over 70% seen once. Sequencing was carried out using PBMCs or T cells enriched from blood (not recorded which). The receptors originated from a woman in her thirties or forties who had been exposed to COVID-19. CDR3s include the opening cysteine and the closing phenylalanine or tryptophan. Fields, in order: CDR3 DNA, CDR3 protein, clone size, J gene, V gene, D gene. A D gene is named only where the DNA matches it firmly. The size entry is marked missing in some rows and otherwise reads once, few, many or a size class.

cdr3_nt: TGTGCCAGCAGTGAGGGCCTTGCAGGGTTAGGTTCACCCCTCCACTTT
cdr3_aa: CASSEGLAGLGSPLHF
clone_size: .
j_call: TRBJ1-6
v_call: TRBV25-1
d_call: .

cdr3_nt: TGTGCCAGCAGTCCCACGCCCGACAGGGCAGCCTGGGGCTACACCTTC
cdr3_aa: CASSPTPDRAAWGYTF
clone_size: .
j_call: TRBJ1-2
v_call: TRBV27
d_call: TRBD1

cdr3_nt: TGTGCCAGCAGCTTGGGAGCGGGGCCTGATACGCAGTATTTT
cdr3_aa: CASSLGAGPDTQYF
clone_size: .
j_call: TRBJ2-3
v_call: TRBV7-2
d_call: TRBD2

cdr3_nt: TGTGCCAGCAGCTTACAAACGCCGGGACAGGGGAATGAAAAACTGTTTTTT
cdr3_aa: CASSLQTPGQGNEKLFF
clone_size: .
j_call: TRBJ1-4
v_call: TRBV5-8
d_call: TRBD1

cdr3_nt: TGTGCCAGCAGTTACCGAATGCAGGAGACCCAGTACTTC
cdr3_aa: CASSYRMQETQYF
clone_size: .
j_call: TRBJ2-5
v_call: TRBV6-5
d_call: .

cdr3_nt: TGTGCCAGCAGCGGTGGGGGGGCCTACAATGAGCAGTTCTTC
cdr3_aa: CASSGGGAYNEQFF
clone_size: .
j_call: TRBJ2-1
v_call: TRBV11-3
d_call: TRBD2

cdr3_nt: TGCAGCGTTGAAACCGGTCGGGACACTGAAGCTTTCTTT
cdr3_aa: CSVETGRDTEAFF
clone_size: .
j_call: TRBJ1-1
v_call: TRBV29-1
d_call: .

cdr3_nt: TGCGCCAGCAGCCAAGGCGGGGTCGCAACTAATGAAAAACTGTTTTTT
cdr3_aa: CASSQGGVATNEKLFF
clone_size: .
j_call: TRBJ1-4
v_call: TRBV4-3
d_call: .

cdr3_nt: TGTGCCAGCAGTGAACATTTTTCAGGGGTAACCTATGGCTACACCTTC
cdr3_aa: CASSEHFSGVTYGYTF
clone_size: .
j_call: TRBJ1-2
v_call: TRBV2
d_call: .

cdr3_nt: TGTGCCAGCAGCTTAGGGGCCAGTCAAAACTATGGCTACACCTTC
cdr3_aa: CASSLGASQNYGYTF
clone_size: .
j_call: TRBJ1-2
v_call: TRBV7-9
d_call: .

cdr3_nt: TGTGCCAGCAGCCGACAGGCCAATATGAACACTGAAGCTTTCTTT
cdr3_aa: CASSRQANMNTEAFF
clone_size: .
j_call: TRBJ1-1
v_call: TRBV5-1
d_call: .

cdr3_nt: TGCGCCAGCAGCCAAGACGTGTTGAGGGTCCCGAGGTATGGCTACACCTTC
cdr3_aa: CASSQDVLRVPRYGYTF
clone_size: .
j_call: TRBJ1-2
v_call: TRBV4-3
d_call: .

cdr3_nt: TGTGCCAGCAGCTTAACAGGGTGGAATTCACCCCTCCACTTT
cdr3_aa: CASSLTGWNSPLHF
clone_size: .
j_call: TRBJ1-6
v_call: TRBV7-2
d_call: .

cdr3_nt: TGTGCCAGCAGTGGCTCGGGACTAGCGGAAGATACGCAGTATTTT
cdr3_aa: CASSGSGLAEDTQYF
clone_size: .
j_call: TRBJ2-3
v_call: TRBV6-1
d_call: TRBD2

cdr3_nt: TGTGCCAGTAGTAGAGGGACTAGCGTGGATACGCAGTATTTT
cdr3_aa: CASSRGTSVDTQYF
clone_size: .
j_call: TRBJ2-3
v_call: TRBV19
d_call: TRBD2

cdr3_nt: TGTGCCAGCAGTTACTCTCCAGGAACCTACGAGCAGTACTTC
cdr3_aa: CASSYSPGTYEQYF
clone_size: .
j_call: TRBJ2-7
v_call: TRBV6-6
d_call: .

cdr3_nt: TGCGCCAGCGGGAGGGGGACTAGCGGTTCTGAGACCCAGTACTTC
cdr3_aa: CASGRGTSGSETQYF
clone_size: .
j_call: TRBJ2-5
v_call: TRBV4-1
d_call: TRBD2

cdr3_nt: TGTGCCAGCACCATAGCGGGAGAAGAGACCCAGTACTTC
cdr3_aa: CASTIAGEETQYF
clone_size: .
j_call: TRBJ2-5
v_call: TRBV7-8
d_call: TRBD2

cdr3_nt: TGTGCCAGCAGACTGCGGGGGTCGGACATTCAGTACTTC
cdr3_aa: CASRLRGSDIQYF
clone_size: .
j_call: TRBJ2-4
v_call: TRBV7-2
d_call: TRBD2

cdr3_nt: TGTGCCAGCAGCTATGGGGACAGGGACACCGGGGAGCTGTTTTTT
cdr3_aa: CASSYGDRDTGELFF
clone_size: .
j_call: TRBJ2-2
v_call: TRBV6-1
d_call: TRBD1

cdr3_nt: TGCGCCAGCAGCGATGGGACAGGGGTAACCTACGAGCAGTACTTC
cdr3_aa: CASSDGTGVTYEQYF
clone_size: .
j_call: TRBJ2-7
v_call: TRBV5-1
d_call: TRBD1

cdr3_nt: TGTGCCAGCAGCGCAAGGGACACGAGTACCTATTCACCCCTCCACTTT
cdr3_aa: CASSARDTSTYSPLHF
clone_size: .
j_call: TRBJ1-6
v_call: TRBV9
d_call: .

cdr3_nt: TGTGCCAGCAGTTTAAATACCTACGAGCAGTACTTC
cdr3_aa: CASSLNTYEQYF
clone_size: .
j_call: TRBJ2-7
v_call: TRBV28
d_call: .

cdr3_nt: TGTGCCAGCAGTGCGGCGGTACATGGCTACACCTTC
cdr3_aa: CASSAAVHGYTF
clone_size: .
j_call: TRBJ1-2
v_call: TRBV6-1
d_call: .

cdr3_nt: TGTGCCAGCAGTTACTCCCAGGGGATCACTGAAGCTTTCTTT
cdr3_aa: CASSYSQGITEAFF
clone_size: few
j_call: TRBJ1-1
v_call: TRBV6-5
d_call: .